The 19 T cell receptor beta chains below all came from one sample that was sequenced in a study of shared clonotypes between healthy human individuals. Using immunoSEQ multiplex PCR, the repertoire was profiled, and TCRdb retains in-frame clones only, with some absent. The data show about 700,000 clones, with about 90% seen just once and nearly 25% held by the top ten. Positively selected for CCR7, the CD45RO-negative cells used as naive CD8 cells excluded terminally differentiated effector memory CD45RA+ cells. Sequencing was done on a sample of naive CD8+ T cells sorted from blood. Receptor source: a man aged 25 to 45 in good health.

CDR3 DNA sequence: TGTGCCAGCAGTTTATACGGGGTCACAGATACGCAGTATTTT. It specifies CASSLYGVTDTQYF. The J gene is TRBJ2-3, the V gene TRBV27; possible D gene TRBD2, 5 bases. The CDR3 has 14 residues. Trimming stripped 1 base from V and 2 bases from J, with 7 bases between. Germline CDR1 reads MNHEY; CDR2 reads SMNVEV (reference sequence).

The gene calls are TRBV4-1 and TRBJ2-7; 7 bases are a match to TRBD1. Trimming cost V 4 bases and J 4 bases; bases outside gene matches: 10. The CDR3 contains 15 residues. CDR1 MGHRA and CDR2 YSYEKL come from the germline V gene. CDR3 coding DNA: TGCGCCAGCAGCCTCGGACAGGACTCCCAGTACGAGCAGTACTTC. It codes for CASSLGQDSQYEQYF.

Here the CDR3 reads CASSQGYHGAYEQYF. DNA of the CDR3: TGTGCCAGCAGTCAAGGGTACCACGGTGCCTACGAGCAGTACTTC. This chain uses TRBV6-5 with TRBJ2-7; unclear D gene. Germline lookup yields CDR1 MNHEY and CDR2 SVGAGI. Trimming removed 5 bases at V and 2 bases at J, with 16 bases between. The CDR3 sequence is 15 residues long.

This clone has a single count. The rearrangement uses TRBV5-4 and TRBJ2-3; D may be TRBD2 (6 bases). The CDR3 contains 15 residues. V was clipped by 0 bases and J by 5 bases, with 13 bases between them. Per germline, CDR1 SGHNT and CDR2 YYREEE (reference sequence). This chain's CDR3 is CASSLALEGIDTQYF. Here the CDR3 DNA reads TGTGCCAGCAGCTTGGCCTTGGAGGGCATAGATACGCAGTATTTT.

On this clone: The sample carries other DNA sequences with the same CDR3. This chain uses TRBV11-2 with TRBJ2-1; no reliable D call. The CDR3 totals 14 residues. V lost 2 bases and J 3 bases, leaving 8 bases between the germline ends. Germline assignment: CDR1 SGHAT and CDR2 FQNNGV. CDR3 in DNA: TGTGCCAGCAGCTTATCGGGCAGCTACAATGAGCAGTTCTTC. Translation: CASSLSGSYNEQFF.

The chain carries TRBV10-1 and TRBJ2-2; 10 positions agree with TRBD1. Germline V gene data show CDR1 as WNHNN and CDR2 as SYGVQD (reference sequence). There are 17 residues in the CDR3. The V gene end was trimmed by 6 bases and the J gene end by 5 bases; junction bases not matched to a gene: 12. The CDR3 reads CASRPTGGPSRTGELFF. The CDR3 DNA sequence: TGCGCCAGCAGACCGACAGGGGGCCCTTCTAGAACCGGGGAGCTGTTTTTT.

The chain uses TRBV14 and TRBJ1-5; 9 bases are a match to TRBD1. Per the germline V gene, CDR1 is SGHDN and CDR2 is FVKESK. The CDR3 consists of 17 residues. Germline trimming cut 0 bases from V and 6 bases from J; bases unmatched to any gene: 9. CDR3 sequence: CASSQDEGQGFRQPQHF. CDR3 DNA: TGTGCCAGCAGCCAAGATGAAGGACAGGGGTTTCGTCAGCCCCAGCATTTT.

CDR3 in amino acids: CASSPWLAANNEQFF. CDR3 sequence (DNA): TGTGCCAGCAGCCCGTGGCTAGCGGCTAACAATGAGCAGTTCTTC. The chain links TRBV7-9 to TRBJ2-1, with 7 bases fitting TRBD2. The ends lost 5 bases at V and 5 bases at J; junction bases unmatched: 9. The germline V gene encodes CDR1 SEHNR and CDR2 FQNEAQ (reference sequence). CDR3 size: 15 residues.

The rearrangement links TRBV4-3 to TRBJ2-7; possibly TRBD2 for D (6 bases). From germline, CDR1 is LGHNA and CDR2 YSLEER. The V gene lost 1 base and the J gene lost 0 bases, with 10 bases spanning the gap. This CDR3 region has 15 residues. CDR3 amino acids: CASSQGTMSSYEQYF. In DNA form, the CDR3 reads TGCGCCAGCAGCCAAGGGACTATGAGCTCCTACGAGCAGTACTTC.

The CDR3 protein is CASSTLQVVDEQFF. The CDR3 DNA reads as TGTGCCAGTAGTACCTTACAGGTGGTTGATGAGCAGTTCTTC. The chain couples TRBV19 to TRBJ2-1; possibly TRBD1 for D (5 bases). Germline V gene sequence: CDR1 LNHDA, CDR2 SQIVND (reference sequence). This CDR3 has 14 amino acids. Deletions cut 4 bases from V and 8 bases from J, with 15 bases between. The complete variable domain, with remaining parts taken from reference TRBV19 and TRBJ2-1, reads DGGITQSPKYLFRKEGQNVTLSCEQNLNHDAMYWYRQDPGQGLRLIYYSQIVNDFQKGDIAEGYSVSREKKESFPLTVTSAQKNPTAFYLCASSTLQVVDEQFFGPGTRLTVL.

Points on this clone: This sample includes further DNA sequences coding for the same CDR3. The J gene is TRBJ2-7, the V gene TRBV4-1, with 10 bases matching TRBD1. CDR1 is MGHRA, CDR2 YSYEKL, per germline. CDR3 length: 15 residues. J gave up 2 bases and V 1 base, and 2 bases lay outside the gene matches. CDR3: CASSQGTGGTYEQYF. Written as DNA, the CDR3 is TGCGCCAGCAGCCAAGGGACAGGGGGAACCTACGAGCAGTACTTC.

J is TRBJ2-7 and V is TRBV7-9; D is possibly TRBD1 or TRBD2 (6 bases each). The germline CDR1 and CDR2 sequences are SEHNR and FQNEAQ (reference sequence). CDR3 size: 14 residues. Trimming cost V 5 bases and J 6 bases, with 17 bases left between them. The CDR3 DNA reads TGTGCCAGCAGCGCTAAGGGGGGAAGGGGCGAGCAGTACTTC. Translated, it gives CASSAKGGRGEQYF. The whole variable domain, filled in from reference TRBV7-9 and TRBJ2-7, reads DTGVSQNPRHKITKRGQNVTFRCDPISEHNRLYWYRQTLGQGPEFLTYFQNEAQLEKSRLLSDRFSAERPKGSFSTLEIQRTEQGDSAMYLCASSAKGGRGEQYFGPGTRLTVT.

The genes are TRBV28 and TRBJ2-3, with 8 bases matching TRBD1. V lost 3 bases to trimming and J lost 4 bases; unmatched junction nucleotides: 6. The CDR3 covers 15 residues. The V gene's germline CDR1 is MDHEN and CDR2 SYDVKM. The CDR3 protein is CASSLGQVISDTQYF. In nucleotides, the CDR3 is TGTGCCAGCAGTTTGGGACAGGTCATATCAGATACGCAGTATTTT. The whole variable domain, remainder taken from reference TRBV28 and TRBJ2-3, is DVKVTQSSRYLVKRTGEKVFLECVQDMDHENMFWYRQDPGLGLRLIYFSYDVKMKEKGDIPEGYSVSREKKERFSLILESASTNQTSMYLCASSLGQVISDTQYFGPGTRLTVL.

The chain is built from TRBV7-9 and TRBJ2-7; TRBD2 matches at 9 bases. Per the germline V gene, CDR1 is SEHNR and CDR2 is FQNEAQ (reference sequence). CDR3 length equals 16 residues. The ends lost 0 bases at V and 1 base at J; junction bases unmatched: 4. The chain's CDR3 is CASSLAGSGSSYEQYF. The CDR3 nucleotides read TGTGCCAGCAGCTTAGCGGGTAGCGGGAGTTCCTACGAGCAGTACTTC.

As regards this clone: The sample carries other DNA sequences with the same CDR3. This rearrangement joins TRBV7-6 to TRBJ2-7; D may be TRBD2 (5 bases). CDR1 SGHVS and CDR2 FNYEAQ come from the germline V gene. V lost 4 bases and J lost 3, with 7 bases in between. The CDR3 has 12 amino acids. In DNA, the CDR3 is TGTGCCAGCAGCTCAGAGGGCTACGAGCAGTACTTC. Encoded protein: CASSSEGYEQYF.

The chain links TRBV9 to TRBJ2-1; 8 bases fit TRBD2. The CDR3 is 16 amino acids. Germline CDR1 SGDLS, CDR2 YYNGEE. Trimming at V came to 0 bases and at J to 8 bases, leaving 10 bases not matched to a gene. The CDR3 spells CASSVASSGWPDEQFF. In DNA, the CDR3 is TGTGCCAGCAGCGTAGCGTCTAGCGGGTGGCCAGATGAGCAGTTCTTC.

V is TRBV10-2 and J is TRBJ2-7; D gene unclear. V lost 2 bases, J lost 4 bases, and 9 bases lay in between. The CDR3 has 13 residues. Germline V CDR1 and CDR2: WSHSY, SAAADI. CDR3 in DNA: TGCGCCAGCAGTGAGCCGAGAGTTTACGAGCAGTACTTC. It specifies CASSEPRVYEQYF.

The CDR3 DNA sequence: TGTGCCAGCTCACCGACAGTGAACACTGAAGCTTTCTTT. Its protein is CASSPTVNTEAFF. V usage is TRBV18 and J usage is TRBJ1-1; D is possibly TRBD1 (5 bases). The CDR3 is made up of 13 amino acids. V was trimmed by 3 bases and J by 0 bases, leaving 5 bases between them. Germline lookup yields CDR1 KGHSH and CDR2 LQKENI.

The genes are TRBV10-3 and TRBJ1-1, with 9 bases matching TRBD1. The V gene end was trimmed by 4 bases and the J gene end by 7 bases; junction bases not matched to a gene: 7. This CDR3 is built from 14 residues. The germline CDR1 and CDR2 sequences are ENHRY and SYGVKD. CDR3 bases: TGTGCCATCAGTGCGGGACAGGGATCAGATGAAGCTTTCTTT. Translating it yields CAISAGQGSDEAFF.